This record covers a single T cell receptor beta chain. As yet, its antigen is unknown. The data belong to a study of a mutant IDH1 vaccine in newly diagnosed glioma. Study summary: A roughly 62% male, 37.5% female split and a mean age of about 40 years characterized treated patients. The study's findings and limits: Among all patients, vaccine-induced immune responses occurred in over 80%. Seemingly, top peripheral T cell clonotype changes bore no relation to pseudoprogression.

With V trimmed by 7 bases and J by 2 bases, 8 bases remained unmatched. The germline gives CDR1 SGHRS, CDR2 YFSETQ. This CDR3 is built from 15 residues. This table comes from immunoSEQ multiplex PCR, and its TCRdb copy is limited to in-frame clones, with some not included. The sample has 39,000 or so clones, about 80% seen once; the top ten hold less than 6.5%. Time point reported: week 5, during vaccination. The content of each vaccine dose was 300 ug of mutant IDH1 20-mer peptide, and topical imiquimod accompanied it. Specimen: PBMCs, collected from a glioma patient whose treatment included an IDH1 peptide vaccine. This sequence originates from a middle-aged man with glioma. The rearrangement joins TRBV5-1 to TRBJ2-2, with 7 bases identical to TRBD1. The CDR3 region has the DNA TGCGCCAGCCGAGGTACAGGGGTCAACACCGGGGAGCTGTTTTTT. It translates to CASRGTGVNTGELFF.